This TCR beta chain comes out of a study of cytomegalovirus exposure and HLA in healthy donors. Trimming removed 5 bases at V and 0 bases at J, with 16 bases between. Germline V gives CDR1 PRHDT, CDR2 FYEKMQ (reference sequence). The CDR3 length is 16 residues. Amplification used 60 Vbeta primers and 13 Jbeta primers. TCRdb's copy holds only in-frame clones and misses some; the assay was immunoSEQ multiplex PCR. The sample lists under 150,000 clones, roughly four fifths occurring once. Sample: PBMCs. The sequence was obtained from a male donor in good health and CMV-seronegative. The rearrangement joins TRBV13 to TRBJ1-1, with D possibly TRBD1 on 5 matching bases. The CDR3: CASSLPRDLVNTEAFF. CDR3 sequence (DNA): TGTGCCAGCAGCCTGCCCAGGGATTTAGTGAACACTGAAGCTTTCTTT.